These 29 T cell receptor beta chains share one sample of origin, sequenced in a study of blood T cell repertoires in COVID-19. Sequenced by immunoSEQ multiplex PCR; TCRdb stores in-frame clones only, minus some. This repertoire shows 360,000 or so clones, approximately 84% found once; its top ten account for under 3%. Sequences were obtained from PBMCs or T cells enriched from blood (not recorded which). These receptors all come from a woman between 25 and 40 years old who had recovered from COVID-19.

This clone was found a few times. This CDR3 is CASSIGSGGRADTQYF. The CDR3 coding sequence is TGTGCCAGTAGTATAGGGAGCGGGGGGCGGGCAGATACGCAGTATTTT. The chain joins TRBV19 to TRBJ2-3; 9 nucleotides agree with TRBD2. CDR3 length: 16 residues. From germline, CDR1 is LNHDA and CDR2 SQIVND (reference sequence). With V trimmed by 1 base and J by 4 bases, 6 bases remained unmatched.

This clone was seen just once. As DNA, the CDR3 is TGTGCCAGCAGTTACTTTGACAGGAGGAACACTGAAGCTTTCTTT. Translated, it gives CASSYFDRRNTEAFF. The rearrangement uses TRBV6-5 and TRBJ1-1; D may be TRBD1 (6 bases). The germline V and J ends were trimmed by 1 base and 1 base, with 10 bases remaining between them. The CDR3 runs to 15 residues. In germline, CDR1 is MNHEY, CDR2 SVGAGI.

This clone was found once. This sequence joins TRBV13 and TRBJ1-5; no reliable D call. Trimming pared 0 bases from V and 2 bases from J, leaving 17 bases between. CDR3 length equals 18 residues. The V gene's germline CDR1 is PRHDT and CDR2 FYEKMQ (reference sequence). The DNA of the CDR3 is TGTGCCAGCAGCTTAGGCGGGTCGAGGGCAGGAGGCAATCAGCCCCAGCATTTT. Its protein product is CASSLGGSRAGGNQPQHF. The entire variable domain, with the rest obtained from reference TRBV13 and TRBJ1-5, is as follows: AAGVIQSPRHLIKEKRETATLKCYPIPRHDTVYWYQQGPGQDPQFLISFYEKMQSDKGSIPDRFSAQQFSDYHSELNMSSLELGDSALYFCASSLGGSRAGGNQPQHFGDGTRLSIL.

J is TRBJ2-3 and V is TRBV3-1 (or the pseudogene TRBV3-2); D is unresolved. CDR3 size: 13 residues. From germline, CDR1 is LGHDT and CDR2 YNNKEL (reference sequence). Trimming left V 6 bases short and J 2 bases short, with 9 bases between. The chain's CDR3 is CASRNLVTDTQYF. The DNA of the CDR3 is TGTGCCAGCAGAAATCTCGTCACAGATACGCAGTATTTT.

The V call is TRBV27, the J call TRBJ2-7, with 8 bases fitting TRBD1. The CDR3 contains 14 residues. Trimming took 4 bases from V and 2 from J; bases not matched to a gene: 4. Germline V lookup: CDR1 MNHEY, CDR2 SMNVEV (reference sequence). Written as DNA, the CDR3 is TGTGCCAGCAGTTCGGGGACAGGTCCCTACGAGCAGTACTTC. It yields the protein CASSSGTGPYEQYF.

This chain joins TRBV5-1 and TRBJ1-6, with D perhaps matching TRBD1 (6 bases). CDR1 and CDR2 (germline): SGHRS, YFSETQ. The ends were cut back, 4 bases at V and 6 bases at J, with 11 bases in the middle. There are 14 residues in the CDR3. Here the CDR3 reads CASSISRGNSPLHF. The CDR3 nucleotides read TGCGCCAGCAGCATTAGCAGGGGTAATTCACCCCTCCACTTT.

CDR3 sequence (DNA): TGTGCCAGCAGGGGGGGTTTTAGCAATCAGCCCCAGCATTTT. Protein product: CASRGGFSNQPQHF. V usage is TRBV6-5 and J usage is TRBJ1-5; D may be TRBD1 (5 bases). V was trimmed by 6 bases and J by 0 bases, leaving 9 bases between them. CDR1 is MNHEY and CDR2 is SVGAGI in the germline V gene. The CDR3 length is 14 residues.

CDR3 protein: CASSGENTGELFF. In nucleotides, the CDR3 is TGTGCCAGTAGCGGGGAGAACACCGGGGAGCTGTTTTTT. V and J are TRBV6-5 and TRBJ2-2; 8 nucleotides agree with TRBD2. CDR1 and CDR2 (germline): MNHEY, SVGAGI. CDR3 length: 13 residues. V was clipped by 9 bases and J by 1 base; unmatched bases: 1.

J is TRBJ2-5 and V is TRBV4-1, with 10 bases identical to TRBD2. The V gene end was trimmed by 0 bases and the J gene end by 4 bases; junction bases not matched to a gene: 5. Germline CDR1 is MGHRA and CDR2 is YSYEKL. The CDR3 sequence is 16 residues long. The CDR3 DNA follows: TGCGCCAGCAGCCAAGAAGCTAGCGGGGGAGGAGAGACCCAGTACTTC. This translates into CASSQEASGGGETQYF.

The CDR3 nucleotides read TGTGCCAGCAGCCCCTCCAGCGGGGGATACAATGAGCAGTTCTTC. Its translation: CASSPSSGGYNEQFF. V gene TRBV11-2 combines with J gene TRBJ2-1; 8 bases match TRBD2. The CDR3 consists of 15 residues. The J segment lost 4 bases and the V segment lost 5 bases, leaving 7 bases of the junction unmatched. Germline assignment: CDR1 SGHAT and CDR2 FQNNGV.

The J gene is TRBJ1-2, the V gene TRBV19; D remains unclear. Per germline, CDR1 LNHDA and CDR2 SQIVND (reference sequence). The CDR3 has 13 amino acids. Trimming took off 4 bases at V and 1 base at J, with 7 bases between the two ends. The CDR3, as DNA: TGTGCCAGTAGTACGGTCCTTAACTATGGCTACACCTTC. Residues: CASSTVLNYGYTF.

This chain's CDR3 is CASQGRASGNNEQFF. CDR3 in DNA: TGTGCCAGCCAGGGCCGAGCTAGCGGGAACAATGAGCAGTTCTTC. This sequence joins TRBV9 and TRBJ2-1, with 9 bases that match TRBD2. J lost 5 bases, V lost 7 bases, and 10 bases had no gene match. The CDR3 has 15 residues. Germline V gene lookup returns CDR1 SGDLS and CDR2 YYNGEE.

The chain couples TRBV24-1 to TRBJ2-1; 8 bases map to TRBD2. The CDR3 consists of 15 residues. With 4 bases clipped from V and 8 bases from J, the junction kept 9 bases outside the gene matches. The V gene's germline CDR1 is KGHDR and CDR2 SFDVKD. CDR3 protein: CATSDPGLDVHEQFF. CDR3 DNA sequence: TGTGCCACCAGTGACCCGGGACTAGACGTCCATGAGCAGTTCTTC.

The chain joins TRBV27 to TRBJ1-2; D perhaps matches TRBD1 (6 bases). Germline-derived CDR1 and CDR2 are MNHEY and SMNVEV (reference sequence). CDR3 size: 16 residues. Trimming pared 4 bases from V and 0 bases from J, leaving 15 bases between. The CDR3 DNA reads TGTGCCAGCAGTTCGATGACAGGCAAAGCTAACTATGGCTACACCTTC. The encoded protein is CASSSMTGKANYGYTF.

The rearrangement uses TRBV27 and TRBJ2-1, with unresolved D. CDR1 and CDR2 from the germline V gene are MNHEY and SMNVEV (reference sequence). Trimming cost V 6 bases and J 6 bases, with 12 bases left between them. This CDR3 comprises 13 residues. CDR3 sequence (DNA): TGTGCCAGCAGCCTTGGCGGTTTCAATGAGCAGTTCTTC. As protein: CASSLGGFNEQFF.

V and J are TRBV11-2 and TRBJ1-6; D is uncertain. V lost 7 bases to trimming and J lost 14 bases, with 12 bases between them. The length of the CDR3 is 11 residues. CDR1 is SGHAT and CDR2 is FQNNGV in the germline V gene. In nucleotides, the CDR3 is TGTGCCAGCACCTCCGGGGTGGCCCTCCACTTT. It encodes CASTSGVALHF.

The chain uses TRBV12-3 or TRBV12-4 and TRBJ1-2, with 9 nucleotides matching TRBD1. With V trimmed by 8 bases and J by 5 bases, 3 bases remained unmatched. The CDR3 loop spans 12 amino acids. The CDR3 region has the DNA TGTGCCAGCTCCGGGACAGGGTATGGCTACACCTTC. It encodes CASSGTGYGYTF.

The chain recombines TRBV5-1 with TRBJ2-7; TRBD1 matches at 12 bases. Germline values: CDR1 SGHRS, CDR2 YFSETQ. This CDR3 has 15 residues. The V and J ends lost 4 bases and 7 bases, in that order; junction bases with no gene match: 9. This chain's CDR3 is CASSPQGQGAVEQYF. DNA of the CDR3: TGCGCCAGCAGCCCCCAGGGACAGGGGGCAGTTGAGCAGTACTTC.

The chain combines TRBV4-1 with TRBJ2-1, with 15 bases lining up with TRBD2. Germline V gene lookup returns CDR1 MGHRA and CDR2 YSYEKL. V shed 0 bases, J shed 9 bases, and the junction held 6 bases outside the gene matches. The CDR3 covers 17 residues. DNA of the CDR3: TGCGCCAGCAGCCAAGAAGGGACTAGCGGGGGGCCCATTGAGCAGTTCTTC. This encodes CASSQEGTSGGPIEQFF.

V gene TRBV27 combines with J gene TRBJ1-4; TRBD1 aligns across 9 bases. Germline V lookup: CDR1 MNHEY, CDR2 SMNVEV (reference sequence). This CDR3 comprises 15 residues. The ends lost 7 bases at V and 8 bases at J; junction bases unmatched: 11. The CDR3: CASTPGQGSGEKLFF. CDR3 in DNA: TGTGCCAGCACCCCGGGACAGGGATCTGGAGAAAAACTGTTTTTT. The full variable domain, in which reference TRBV27 and TRBJ1-4 provide the parts outside the CDR3, is EAQVTQNPRYLITVTGKKLTVTCSQNMNHEYMSWYRQDPGLGLRQIYYSMNVEVTDKGDVPEGYKVSRKEKRNFPLILESPSPNQTSLYFCASTPGQGSGEKLFFGSGTQLSVL.

As concerns this clone: Other DNA sequences in the same sample also yield this CDR3. The DNA for the CDR3 is TGTGCCAGCTCCTCACGGGGGGGGAGTAACTATGGCTACACCTTC. It translates to CASSSRGGSNYGYTF. This sequence joins TRBV18 and TRBJ1-2; TRBD1 might be the D (5 bases). The V gene lost 6 bases and the J gene lost 1 base, with 15 bases spanning the gap. Germline CDR1 and CDR2: KGHSH and LQKENI. The CDR3 has 15 amino acids.

The V and J genes are TRBV14 and TRBJ2-3, with 10 nucleotides matching TRBD2. Germline V gives CDR1 SGHDN, CDR2 FVKESK. Trimming at V came to 3 bases and at J to 4 bases, leaving 7 bases not matched to a gene. The CDR3 consists of 16 residues. CDR3 nucleotide sequence: TGTGCCAGCAGCCAGCCTTCGAGCGGGGGGGCAGATACGCAGTATTTT. Amino acids: CASSQPSSGGADTQYF.

This clone was observed once. The chain recombines TRBV4-1 with TRBJ2-7, with D possibly matching TRBD1 (6 bases). V was clipped by 3 bases and J by 4 bases, with 10 bases between them. CDR1 is MGHRA, CDR2 YSYEKL, per germline. The CDR3 loop spans 13 amino acids. The CDR3 nucleotides are TGCGCCAGCAGCCAGGGGGCAGGGTACGAGCAGTACTTC. It yields the protein CASSQGAGYEQYF.

A single count supports this clone. This chain's CDR3 is CASSLIPGLATYEQYF. The DNA for the CDR3 is TGTGCCAGCAGTTTGATCCCGGGACTAGCTACTTACGAGCAGTACTTC. This sequence joins TRBV28 and TRBJ2-7; 9 bases agree with TRBD2. The germline V gene encodes CDR1 MDHEN and CDR2 SYDVKM. The CDR3 has 16 amino acids. Germline trimming cut 3 bases from V and 4 bases from J; bases unmatched to any gene: 10.

The chain carries TRBV4-1 and TRBJ2-3, with D possibly being TRBD2 (5 bases). Deletions cut 6 bases from V and 2 bases from J, with 15 bases between. Germline-derived CDR1 and CDR2 are MGHRA and YSYEKL. This CDR3 spans 15 amino acids. DNA for the CDR3: TGCGCCAGCAGGGAACTAGACCAATACACAGATACGCAGTATTTT. Its translation is CASRELDQYTDTQYF.

The V gene is TRBV12-5, the J gene TRBJ1-1, with 8 bases matching TRBD1. The V gene end was trimmed by 6 bases and the J gene end by 2 bases; junction bases not matched to a gene: 5. The V gene's germline CDR1 is LGHNT and CDR2 FRNRAP. There are 14 residues in the CDR3. The CDR3 DNA follows: TGTGCTAGTGGCCCCGGACAGGGAAACACTGAAGCTTTCTTT. Its translation is CASGPGQGNTEAFF.

The chain couples TRBV5-1 to TRBJ2-5, with a weak D call TRBD2 (6 bases). The germline gives CDR1 SGHRS, CDR2 YFSETQ. The V end was cut by 4 bases, the J end by 1 base, with 11 bases between. The CDR3 consists of 14 residues. The CDR3 DNA reads as TGCGCCAGCAGCCACCGGGGGATCCAAGAGACCCAGTACTTC. This codes for CASSHRGIQETQYF. Drawing the rest from reference TRBV5-1 and TRBJ2-5, the complete variable domain is KAGVTQTPRYLIKTRGQQVTLSCSPISGHRSVSWYQQTPGQGLQFLFEYFSETQRNKGNFPGRFSGRQFSNSRSEMNVSTLELGDSALYLCASSHRGIQETQYFGPGTRLLVL.

V usage is TRBV19 and J usage is TRBJ1-2; perhaps TRBD1 as D (6 bases). Per germline, CDR1 LNHDA and CDR2 SQIVND (reference sequence). CDR3 size: 14 residues. The germline V and J ends were trimmed by 3 bases and 5 bases, with 13 bases remaining between them. In DNA form, the CDR3 reads TGTGCCAGTAGTATCAAGTCAGGGGATTATGGCTACACCTTC. The encoded protein is CASSIKSGDYGYTF.

The rearrangement joins TRBV6-7 to TRBJ1-6; D gene ambiguous. TRBV6-7 is sorted into the ORF group, with uncertain function. CDR3 size: 10 residues. V was pared by 5 bases and J by 14 bases, with 7 bases between. The CDR3 sequence is CASSGPALHF. The CDR3 nucleotides are TGTGCCAGCAGTGGGCCCGCCCTCCACTTT.